This T cell receptor beta chain was sequenced for a study of blood T cell repertoires in COVID-19. This clone was seen many times. In the source study's methods: Estimated nucleated cell counts came from reference gene primer amplification. Sequenced by immunoSEQ multiplex PCR; TCRdb stores in-frame clones only, minus some. Clone size and the V and J calls come from that table; the DNA yielded D and trimming. The profile shows around 300,000 clones, more than 70% of them singletons. This clonotype was obtained from a woman in her thirties with COVID-19, enrolled during active disease. Sequenced sample: peripheral blood.

CDR3 in amino acids: CASSDKIYGYTF. CDR3 sequence (DNA): TGTGCCAGCAGCGACAAAATCTATGGCTACACCTTC. The genes are TRBV6-5 and TRBJ1-2, with D unresolved. Trimming stripped 6 bases from V and 4 bases from J, with 9 bases between. The CDR3 totals 12 residues. CDR1 MNHEY and CDR2 SVGAGI come from the germline V gene.